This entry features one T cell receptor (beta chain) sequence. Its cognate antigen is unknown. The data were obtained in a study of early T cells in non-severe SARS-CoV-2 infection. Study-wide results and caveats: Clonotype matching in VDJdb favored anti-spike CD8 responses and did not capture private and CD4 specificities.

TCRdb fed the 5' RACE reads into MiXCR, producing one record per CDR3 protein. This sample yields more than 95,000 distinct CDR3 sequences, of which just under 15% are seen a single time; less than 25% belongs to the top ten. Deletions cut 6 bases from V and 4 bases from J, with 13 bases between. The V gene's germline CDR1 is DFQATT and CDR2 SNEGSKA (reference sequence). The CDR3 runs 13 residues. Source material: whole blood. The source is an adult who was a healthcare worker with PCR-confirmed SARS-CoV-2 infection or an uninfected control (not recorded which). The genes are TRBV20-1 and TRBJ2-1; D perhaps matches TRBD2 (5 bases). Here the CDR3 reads CSAYEDSYNEQFF. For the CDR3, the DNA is TGCAGTGCCTACGAGGACTCGTACAATGAGCAGTTCTTC.